These 31 T cell receptor beta chains originate from one sample sequenced in a study of vaccination effects on CD4 cells after COVID-19. Expansion with viral peptide pools was applied to antigen-specific CD4+ T cells by the ViraFEST assay prior to sequencing. At the end of roughly ten days of culture, CD4+ T cells were isolated. Nucleocapsid antibodies were negative in the vaccine recipients, who had never had SARS-CoV-2 infection. The data were produced by immunoSEQ multiplex PCR, yet TCRdb's version contains in-frame clones alone and is incomplete. The sample has about 73,000 clones; approximately 72% are singletons. These receptors' antigens are unknown. Sequencing used CD4+ T cells from PBMCs cultured with HCoV-NL63 spike peptides, obtained before COVID-19 vaccination. These receptors were taken from a human donor who received a COVID-19 vaccine.

V gene TRBV2 combines with J gene TRBJ2-3; D uncertain. Germline loops: CDR1 SNHLY, CDR2 FYNNEI. Trimming pared 2 bases from V and 0 bases from J, leaving 0 bases between. CDR3 size: 12 residues. CDR3 protein: CASSESTDTQYF. CDR3 nucleotide sequence: TGTGCCAGCAGTGAAAGCACAGATACGCAGTATTTT.

This rearrangement joins TRBV5-4 to TRBJ2-2; D possibly corresponds to TRBD2 (6 bases). CDR1 and CDR2 (germline): SGHNT, YYREEE (reference sequence). Between the trimmed V and J ends, which lost 2 bases and 3 bases, there was a span of 11 bases. The CDR3 is made up of 15 amino acids. The CDR3 sequence is CASSFFGGDTGELFF. The CDR3 DNA reads as TGTGCCAGCAGCTTCTTTGGCGGGGACACCGGGGAGCTGTTTTTT. Drawing the rest from reference TRBV5-4 and TRBJ2-2, the complete variable domain is ETGVTQSPTHLIKTRGQQVTLRCSSQSGHNTVSWYQQALGQGPQFIFQYYREEENGRGNFPPRFSGLQFPNYSSELNVNALELDDSALYLCASSFFGGDTGELFFGEGSRLTVL.

For the CDR3, the DNA is TGTGCCAGCAGCTTATTAGCGGGGGGTAACACCGGGGAGCTGTTTTTT. Translated, it gives CASSLLAGGNTGELFF. The chain carries TRBV11-2 and TRBJ2-2; TRBD2 matches at 10 bases. Trimming at V came to 2 bases and at J to 2 bases, leaving 2 bases not matched to a gene. The CDR3 is 16 residues long. Germline V lookup: CDR1 SGHAT, CDR2 FQNNGV.

The rearrangement joins TRBV28 to TRBJ1-5; D is unresolved. Germline V CDR1 and CDR2: MDHEN, SYDVKM. The CDR3 totals 14 residues. The V and J ends lost 6 bases and 4 bases respectively, with 13 bases between them. CDR3 nucleotide sequence: TGTGCCAGCAGAGATACGGTCAATAATCAGCCCCAGCATTTT. Amino acids: CASRDTVNNQPQHF.

The V call is TRBV4-3, the J call TRBJ2-5; TRBD2 matches at 15 bases. CDR1 is LGHNA, CDR2 YSLEER, per germline. Trimming at V came to 3 bases and at J to 14 bases, leaving 4 bases not matched to a gene. The CDR3 extends over 13 amino acids. CDR3 DNA sequence: TGCGCCAGCAGCCAGGGGACTAGCGGGGGGTACTACTTC. This sequence encodes CASSQGTSGGYYF.

V and J are TRBV2 and TRBJ2-3; D possibly uses TRBD1 or TRBD2 (5 bases each). The CDR3 covers 14 residues. Deletions cut 3 bases from V and 0 bases from J, with 7 bases between. Germline CDR1 is SNHLY and CDR2 is FYNNEI. In DNA, the CDR3 is TGTGCCAGCAGTGAGGGGACGAGCACAGATACGCAGTATTTT. Protein: CASSEGTSTDTQYF.

The J gene is TRBJ1-1, the V gene TRBV5-4; the D gene is possibly TRBD1 (5 bases). Trimming took 0 bases from V and 0 from J, leaving 12 bases between them. The CDR3 is 16 amino acids. Germline-derived CDR1 and CDR2 are SGHNT and YYREEE (reference sequence). The DNA of the CDR3 is TGTGCCAGCAGCTTGGCAGGGCTTACCATGAACACTGAAGCTTTCTTT. Its translation is CASSLAGLTMNTEAFF.

The CDR3 nucleotides are TGTGCCAGCAGCTTAGAGCGGTCGGATACGCAGTATTTT. Protein sequence: CASSLERSDTQYF. The rearrangement joins TRBV11-3 to TRBJ2-3, with unresolved D. V dropped 0 bases and J dropped 6 bases, with 7 bases sitting between them. The germline CDR1 and CDR2 sequences are SGHNT and YENEEA. The CDR3 has 13 amino acids. Variable domain in full (rest from reference TRBV11-3 and TRBJ2-3): EAGVVQSPRYKIIEKKQPVAFWCNPISGHNTLYWYLQNLGQGPELLIRYENEEAVDDSQLPKDRFSAERLKGVDSTLKIQPAELGDSAVYLCASSLERSDTQYFGPGTRLTVL.

This clone was counted a few times. The genes are TRBV24-1 and TRBJ2-3; a weak D match, TRBD2 (6 bases). The CDR3 totals 20 residues. V lost 1 base, J lost 0 bases, and 22 bases lay in between. From germline, CDR1 is KGHDR and CDR2 SFDVKD. For the CDR3, the DNA is TGTGCCACCAGTGATTTACCTAGGCGGACGGGAGATTCTAGCACAGATACGCAGTATTTT. Translated: CATSDLPRRTGDSSTDTQYF.

The chain uses TRBV5-1 and TRBJ2-3; TRBD1 agrees at 7 bases. The V segment lost 1 base and the J segment 0 bases; nucleotides outside the gene matches: 2. Germline V gene lookup returns CDR1 SGHRS and CDR2 YFSETQ. The CDR3 covers 15 residues. The chain's CDR3 is CASSLTGVSTDTQYF. In nucleotides, the CDR3 is TGCGCCAGCAGCTTGACAGGGGTCAGCACAGATACGCAGTATTTT.

The chain joins TRBV6-4 to TRBJ2-7; a possible D gene is TRBD1 (9 bases). CDR1 MRHNA and CDR2 SNTAGT come from the germline V gene. The V and J ends lost 8 bases and 2 bases respectively, with 31 bases between them. The CDR3 extends over 19 amino acids. The CDR3 sequence: CASAGGWDRAYIVTYEQYV. The CDR3 DNA reads as TGTGCCAGCGCGGGGGGATGGGACAGGGCCTACATAGTAACCTACGAGCAGTACGTC.

The chain joins TRBV6-5 to TRBJ2-7; TRBD1 matches at 10 bases. Germline V lookup: CDR1 MNHEY, CDR2 SVGAGI. This CDR3 contains 15 residues. V shed 6 bases, J shed 2 bases, and the junction held 7 bases outside the gene matches. In DNA form, the CDR3 reads TGTGCCAGCAGCGCGGGACAGGGGCGGACCTACGAGCAGTACGTC. Amino acid sequence: CASSAGQGRTYEQYV.

The chain has TRBV5-5 and TRBJ2-7; D remains unclear. This CDR3 contains 15 residues. Germline-derived CDR1 and CDR2 are SGHKS and YYEKEE (reference sequence). V gave up 0 bases and J gave up 3 bases, with 13 bases separating them. CDR3 in amino acids: CASSLGYSSSYEQYV. CDR3 nucleotide sequence: TGTGCCAGCAGCTTGGGGTACAGTTCCAGCTACGAGCAGTACGTC.

The J gene is TRBJ1-1, the V gene TRBV18; 9 bases line up with TRBD1. V lost 3 bases, J lost 5 bases, and 7 bases stayed unmatched. The CDR3 has 15 amino acids. CDR1 is KGHSH and CDR2 is LQKENI in the germline V gene. The CDR3 nucleotides are TGTGCCAGCTCACCCGGAACAGGGGGCTGGACTGAAGCTTTCTTT. Translated: CASSPGTGGWTEAFF.

The rearrangement joins TRBV5-4 to TRBJ2-1; TRBD2 aligns across 11 bases. With 6 bases clipped from V and 8 bases from J, the junction kept 7 bases outside the gene matches. Germline V CDR1 and CDR2: SGHNT, YYREEE (reference sequence). The CDR3 loop spans 14 amino acids. The chain's CDR3 is CASKRSGGADEQFF. CDR3 nucleotide sequence: TGTGCCAGCAAGCGTAGCGGGGGGGCCGATGAGCAGTTCTTC.

V and J are TRBV2 and TRBJ2-5; TRBD1 matches 9 bases. CDR1 is SNHLY and CDR2 is FYNNEI in the germline V gene. V shed 4 bases and J 5 bases; nucleotides not matched to a gene: 8. There are 15 residues in the CDR3. The CDR3 region is CASSADRGVEETQYF. The CDR3 DNA reads as TGTGCCAGCAGTGCAGACAGGGGGGTGGAGGAGACCCAGTACTTC.

This clone was counted only a few times. The chain couples TRBV4-1 to TRBJ2-7; the D gene is possibly TRBD1 (7 bases). V was pared by 0 bases and J by 7 bases, with 16 bases between. CDR1 is MGHRA, CDR2 YSYEKL, per germline. The CDR3 consists of 15 residues. Here the CDR3 reads CASSQDNTQGREQYV. The DNA of the CDR3 is TGCGCCAGCAGCCAAGATAACACACAGGGGAGGGAGCAGTACGTC.

The gene calls are TRBV5-1 and TRBJ1-6; D gene uncertain. The CDR3 spans 18 residues. Trimming took 0 bases from V and 0 from J, leaving 13 bases between them. Germline V gene sequence: CDR1 SGHRS, CDR2 YFSETQ. The chain's CDR3 is CASSLAGTSHSYNSPLHF. CDR3 bases: TGCGCCAGCAGCTTGGCAGGCACGTCTCACTCCTATAATTCACCCCTCCACTTT.

This chain connects TRBV6-5 to TRBJ2-1; 7 bases align to TRBD2. Germline CDR1 and CDR2: MNHEY and SVGAGI. There are 15 residues in the CDR3. The V segment lost 7 bases and the J segment 1 base; nucleotides outside the gene matches: 7. The CDR3 sequence is CASIGQRGSYNEQFF. CDR3 DNA: TGTGCCAGCATAGGCCAGCGGGGATCCTACAATGAGCAGTTCTTC.

This chain uses TRBV7-2 with TRBJ2-3; D unclear. Per the germline V gene, CDR1 is SGHTA and CDR2 is FQGNSA. The V end lost 5 bases, the J end lost 0 bases, and 3 bases lay between the germline ends. The CDR3 extends over 12 amino acids. The CDR3 region is CASSISTDTQYF. The DNA of the CDR3 is TGTGCCAGCAGCATAAGCACAGATACGCAGTATTTT.

V and J are TRBV5-1 and TRBJ1-3; D not resolved. Trimming cost V 0 bases and J 4 bases, with 11 bases left between them. CDR3 length: 15 residues. Looked up from germline, CDR1 is SGHRS and CDR2 is YFSETQ. CDR3 sequence reads: CASSLGSGSGNTIYF. CDR3 sequence (DNA): TGCGCCAGCAGCTTGGGTTCGGGGTCCGGAAACACCATATATTTT. The full variable domain, in which reference TRBV5-1 and TRBJ1-3 provide the parts outside the CDR3, is KAGVTQTPRYLIKTRGQQVTLSCSPISGHRSVSWYQQTPGQGLQFLFEYFSETQRNKGNFPGRFSGRQFSNSRSEMNVSTLELGDSALYLCASSLGSGSGNTIYFGEGSWLTVV.

This chain links TRBV7-2 with TRBJ2-1; 10 positions agree with TRBD2. This CDR3 contains 16 residues. Germline-derived CDR1 and CDR2 are SGHTA and FQGNSA. V dropped 3 bases and J dropped 4; count of bases not matched to a gene: 6. CDR3 sequence: CASSLLAGGRYNEQFF. The DNA of the CDR3 is TGTGCCAGCAGCTTGTTAGCGGGGGGCCGGTACAATGAGCAGTTCTTC.

The J gene is TRBJ2-1, the V gene TRBV4-1; D is perhaps TRBD2 (7 bases). The CDR3 has 16 residues. Trimming removed 2 bases from V and 6 bases from J, with 17 bases in between. Germline V gives CDR1 MGHRA, CDR2 YSYEKL. Written as DNA, the CDR3 is TGCGCCAGCAGCCAACCCCTTCGGGGGGCGAGCAATGAGCAGTTCTTC. It is translated as CASSQPLRGASNEQFF.

The chain employs TRBV7-9 and TRBJ1-2; 9 nucleotides line up with TRBD1. This CDR3 contains 15 residues. Germline V gene data show CDR1 as SEHNR and CDR2 as FQNEAQ (reference sequence). V dropped 4 bases and J dropped 8; count of bases not matched to a gene: 11. This CDR3 is CASSYPGQGSTGYTF. The CDR3 nucleotides are TGTGCCAGCAGCTACCCGGGACAGGGCTCCACCGGCTACACCTTC. Combining the CDR3 with reference TRBV7-9 and TRBJ1-2 gives the whole variable domain DTGVSQNPRHKITKRGQNVTFRCDPISEHNRLYWYRQTLGQGPEFLTYFQNEAQLEKSRLLSDRFSAERPKGSFSTLEIQRTEQGDSAMYLCASSYPGQGSTGYTFGSGTRLTVV.

V usage is TRBV5-5 and J usage is TRBJ1-6, with 7 bases identical to TRBD1. CDR1 and CDR2 from the germline V gene are SGHKS and YYEKEE (reference sequence). The CDR3 is 13 amino acids. The V gene end was trimmed by 1 base and the J gene end by 8 bases; junction bases not matched to a gene: 0. The CDR3 nucleotides read TGTGCCAGCAGCTTGACAGGGGATTCACCCCTCCACTTT. It encodes CASSLTGDSPLHF.

This clone was recorded a few times. The gene calls are TRBV5-4 and TRBJ2-5; D is unresolved. Germline V CDR1 and CDR2: SGHNT, YYREEE (reference sequence). This CDR3 comprises 13 residues. The V and J ends lost 4 bases and 4 bases respectively, with 11 bases between them. CDR3 nucleotide sequence: TGTGCCAGCAGCAGAATGACTGCAGAGACCCAGTACTTC. It translates to CASSRMTAETQYF.

The chain uses TRBV15 and TRBJ2-2; no clear D gene. V was clipped by 1 base and J by 3 bases, with 9 bases between them. Germline V lookup: CDR1 LNHNV, CDR2 YYDKDF (reference sequence). The CDR3 extends over 15 amino acids. Here the CDR3 reads CATSRGSQHTGELFF. As DNA, the CDR3 is TGTGCCACCAGCAGAGGTTCACAGCACACCGGGGAGCTGTTTTTT.

The CDR3 DNA is TGCGCCAGCAGCCAAGAACAGCGACCCGCGAATGAGCAGTTCTTC. This codes for CASSQEQRPANEQFF. The chain is built from TRBV4-3 and TRBJ2-1; D is ambiguous. This CDR3 contains 15 residues. The germline V gene encodes CDR1 LGHNA and CDR2 YSLEER. Trimming took 0 bases from V and 7 from J, leaving 13 bases between them.

This clone was counted only a few times. The rearrangement links TRBV7-2 to TRBJ1-6; D gene uncertain. V lost 4 bases and J 5 bases, leaving 9 bases between the germline ends. CDR3 length equals 14 residues. The germline CDR1 and CDR2 sequences are SGHTA and FQGNSA. CDR3 DNA sequence: TGTGCCAGCAGCTCGGGAATCCATAATTCACCCCTCCACTTT. Translated: CASSSGIHNSPLHF.

The V and J genes are TRBV6-6 and TRBJ2-7; unclear D gene. The CDR3 runs to 13 residues. Germline V gives CDR1 MNHNY, CDR2 SVGAGI (reference sequence). Trimming took off 4 bases at V and 7 bases at J, with 14 bases between the two ends. In nucleotides, the CDR3 is TGTGCCAGCAGTTCCCCCGCACGCCGGGAGCAGTACGTC. Protein product: CASSSPARREQYV.

V usage is TRBV7-9 and J usage is TRBJ1-2, with TRBD1 matching over 9 bases. CDR1 and CDR2 from the germline V gene are SEHNR and FQNEAQ (reference sequence). V shed 4 bases and J 12 bases; nucleotides not matched to a gene: 12. This CDR3 is built from 14 residues. The CDR3 bases are TGTGCCAGCAGCTCAGACGGGACAGGGTTTCAGAACACCTTC. Protein product: CASSSDGTGFQNTF.